This T cell receptor (beta chain) was observed in a study of CD8+ T cells in alopecia areata (dated by TCRdb to between 2017 and 2018). General notes on the study: Treated patients were enrolled in an open-label pilot trial of oral tofacitinib, 5 to 10 mg twice daily, for moderate-to-severe alopecia areata. Tofacitinib was given for 6 to 18 months, followed by 6 months of follow-up off drug to assess delayed response and recurrence. In both human patients and the C3H/HeJ mouse model, the study applied high-throughput TCRbeta sequencing to look at T cell clonal expansion in alopecia areata. In humans, TCRbeta sequencing was performed on scalp tissue and on sorted CD4+ and CD8+ peripheral blood T cells from healthy controls and from patients with patchy or totalis/universalis alopecia areata. Patients on tofacitinib were biopsied at baseline and after 4 and 24 weeks of treatment, and several of the patients also had a later scalp biopsy. Scalp clonality was compared across normal scalp (n=4), patchy alopecia areata scalp (n=8), and alopecia totalis/universalis scalp (n=8). RNA came from the PAXgene miRNA kit for fixed scalp, the miRNeasy kit for PBMCs, and the RNeasy kit for mouse skin. TCRbeta CDR3 regions were amplified by immunoSEQ multiplex PCR using 35 Vbeta forward and 13 Jbeta reverse primers. General conclusions and limits of the study: Scalp TCR repertoire analysis is complicated because resident alphabeta T cells in normal human skin are also sequenced, whereas mouse skin is dominated by gammadelta T cells. Compared with normal scalp, lesional scalp, particularly in alopecia totalis/universalis, had higher clonality and more expanded CD8+ clones, which suggests antigenic drive. Shared TCR sequences between patients were less evident than in mice, which may be partly attributable to HLA diversity in the patient population.

Per the germline V gene (reference sequence), SEHNR is the CDR1 and FQNEAQ is the CDR2. The CDR3 has 13 amino acids, counting the end cysteine and phenylalanine. Here the CDR3 DNA is all that survives: 39 bases in frame from base 1. V loses 8 bases, J loses 4 bases, and the germline ends lie 14 bases apart. The library came from the immunoSEQ multiplex PCR assay. To provide template for TCR sequencing, every sample had RNA extracted and reverse transcribed into cDNA. First-strand cDNA was synthesized using SuperScript III with a 2:1 mix of oligo-dT and random hexamers. A synthetic immune receptor repertoire was used to assess amplification bias, and residual bias was removed computationally. Processing in the source paper ran as follows. After raw reads were preprocessed to remove errors, the CDR3 was defined following IMGT conventions as running from the conserved cysteine to phenylalanine. Clonality was computed by normalizing Shannon entropy by log2 of the number of productive unique TCRs and subtracting the result from 1. CD4 or CD8 identity of scalp clones was inferred by cross-referencing scalp TCRbeta sequences with sorted blood CD4 and CD8 repertoires. This is the immuneACCESS table as TCRdb keeps it, with only in-frame sequences that have V and J called. A part of the clones is gone; compared with another copy, unresolved V genes explain less than half, and the rest is unexplained. Clone size and V and J calls were adopted from that table, with D and trimming inferred from the DNA. Across this sample there are about 69,000 clones, with roughly 57% seen only once. In total, the top ten clones hold approximately 19% of the sample.

Points on this clone: The specificity of this receptor is unknown. No base quality information exists; no much larger clone differs at one position.

The sample's time point label, decoded: baseline before oral tofacitinib. Lesional scalp punch biopsies and peripheral blood were obtained from alopecia areata patients. PBMCs were separated by density centrifugation and stained for CD3, CD4 and CD8, after which CD4+ and CD8+ T cells were sorted on a FACSAria. The receptor comes from a human donor with alopecia areata. The material was CD8+ T cells sorted from blood, obtained at week 0. The chain uses TRBV7-9 and TRBJ1-1; matching of 5 bases hints at TRBD1 as the D gene. The DNA is as follows: TGTGCCAGCTCCTTCTCCGGGGCCACTGAAGCTTTCTTT. It encodes CASSFSGATEAFF.